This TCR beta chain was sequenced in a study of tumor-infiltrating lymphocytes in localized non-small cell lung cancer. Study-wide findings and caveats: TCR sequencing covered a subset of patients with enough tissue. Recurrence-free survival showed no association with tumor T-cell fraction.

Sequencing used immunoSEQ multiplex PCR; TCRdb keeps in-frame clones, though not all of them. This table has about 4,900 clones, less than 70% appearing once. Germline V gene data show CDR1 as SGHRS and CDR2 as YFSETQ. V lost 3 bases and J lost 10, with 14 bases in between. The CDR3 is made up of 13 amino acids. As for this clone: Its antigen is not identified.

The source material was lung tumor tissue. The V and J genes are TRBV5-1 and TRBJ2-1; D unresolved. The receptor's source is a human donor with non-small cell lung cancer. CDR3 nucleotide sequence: TGCGCCAGCAGCTCCACGACTCGAAGCGAGCAGTTCTTC. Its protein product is CASSSTTRSEQFF. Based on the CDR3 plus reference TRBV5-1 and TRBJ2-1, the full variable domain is KAGVTQTPRYLIKTRGQQVTLSCSPISGHRSVSWYQQTPGQGLQFLFEYFSETQRNKGNFPGRFSGRQFSNSRSEMNVSTLELGDSALYLCASSSTTRSEQFFGPGTRLTVL.